Listed below are T cell receptor beta chains from one sample, sequenced in a study of identical twins. Using its own MiXCR run on the 5' RACE reads, TCRdb lists one record per CDR3 protein. In the table there are 600,000 to 800,000 distinct CDR3 sequences, roughly 20% of which are singletons. Separately, the same data were catalogued under a study of T cells expressing NK-cell markers.

The sample consisted of PBMCs. The receptors come from a woman aged 18-29 years in good health. Each CDR3 is given with its conserved first and last residue. Fields, in order: V gene, D gene, J gene, clone size, CDR3 protein, CDR3 DNA. D genes are given only for firm matches. Rows may omit the clone size; those that give it use once, few, many or a size class.

V: TRBV6-5
D: .
J: TRBJ2-1
size: few
CDR3: CASSYSKGRYEQFF
DNA: TGTGCCAGCAGTTACTCGAAAGGACGCTATGAGCAGTTCTTC

V: TRBV5-1
D: TRBD1
J: TRBJ2-2
size: few
CDR3: CASRFRTGTTGELFF
DNA: TGCGCCAGCAGATTTCGGACAGGGACCACCGGGGAGCTGTTTTTT

V: TRBV24-1
D: .
J: TRBJ2-5
size: .
CDR3: CATSDWGETQYF
DNA: TGTGCCACCAGTGATTGGGGGGAGACCCAGTACTTC

V: TRBV6-1
D: TRBD2
J: TRBJ2-1
size: once
CDR3: CGRMGLAGTYNEQFF
DNA: TGTGGCAGGATGGGACTAGCGGGGACCTACAATGAGCAGTTCTTC

V: TRBV7-9
D: .
J: TRBJ1-4
size: .
CDR3: CASSRGQGNEKLFF
DNA: TGTGCCAGCAGCCGTGGCCAGGGTAATGAAAAACTGTTTTTT

V: TRBV12-3/TRBV12-4
D: .
J: TRBJ2-1
size: .
CDR3: CASSNRGEQFF
DNA: TGTGCCAGCAGCAATCGCGGTGAGCAGTTCTTC

V: TRBV20-1
D: .
J: TRBJ2-2
size: many
CDR3: CSARVALGTGELFF
DNA: TGCAGTGCTAGAGTAGCCCTTGGGACCGGGGAGCTGTTTTTT

V: TRBV6-1
D: TRBD1
J: TRBJ2-3
size: few
CDR3: CASSLRRQGADTQYF
DNA: TGTGCCAGCAGTCTCCGCAGACAGGGAGCAGATACGCAGTATTTT

V: TRBV5-6
D: .
J: TRBJ2-7
size: many
CDR3: CASSYVHEQYF
DNA: TGTGCCAGCAGCTATGTCCACGAGCAGTACTTC

V: TRBV29-1
D: .
J: TRBJ2-1
size: few
CDR3: CSSTILGEQFF
DNA: TGCAGCTCCACGATCCTTGGTGAGCAGTTCTTC

V: TRBV12-3/TRBV12-4
D: TRBD1
J: TRBJ2-1
size: .
CDR3: CASSPDRGASYNEQFF
DNA: TGTGCCAGCAGTCCAGACAGGGGCGCCTCCTACAATGAGCAGTTCTTC

V: TRBV20-1
D: .
J: TRBJ2-3
size: .
CDR3: CSAIITDTQYF
DNA: TGCAGTGCGATTATCACAGATACGCAGTATTTT

V: TRBV27
D: TRBD2
J: TRBJ2-2
size: .
CDR3: CASSKGGRGANTGELFF
DNA: TGTGCCAGCTCAAAGGGGGGGCGGGGGGCGAACACCGGGGAGCTGTTTTTT

V: TRBV27
D: TRBD2
J: TRBJ2-1
size: .
CDR3: CASSLPGLAGGGYNEQFF
DNA: TGTGCCAGCAGTTTACCTGGACTAGCGGGAGGCGGCTACAATGAGCAGTTCTTC

V: TRBV20-1
D: .
J: TRBJ1-1
size: few
CDR3: CSAQGRGRYTEAFF
DNA: TGCAGTGCCCAGGGGCGTGGGCGGTACACTGAAGCTTTCTTT

V: TRBV20-1
D: TRBD1
J: TRBJ1-6
size: many
CDR3: CSAMDRGYNSPLHF
DNA: TGCAGTGCCATGGACAGGGGATATAATTCACCCCTCCACTTT

V: TRBV27
D: TRBD1
J: TRBJ2-6
size: few
CDR3: CASSYRDRVSGANVLTF
DNA: TGTGCCAGCAGTTACCGGGACAGGGTATCTGGGGCCAACGTCCTGACTTTC

V: TRBV12-3/TRBV12-4
D: TRBD2
J: TRBJ2-1
size: .
CDR3: CASSLSRGRVQNNEQFF
DNA: TGTGCCAGCAGTTTATCGCGCGGGAGGGTTCAGAACAATGAGCAGTTCTTC